This T cell receptor (beta chain) is from a study of T cell responses to AZD1222 COVID-19 vaccine. Study observations and caveats: It should be noted that donors were predominantly white British and more often female, and clonal diversity was possibly underestimated. Without day 14 samples, only post-peak T cell repertoires were studied.

Produced via immunoSEQ multiplex PCR; TCRdb's table is partial and in-frame only. The sample comprises 120,000 or so clones, about 90% of which are singletons, and about 4.4% rests with the top ten. Comments on this clone: Its specificity is unknown.

This receptor was identified in an adult in good health. The material was peripheral blood, obtained on day 0 of MenACWY control vaccination.

Written as DNA, the CDR3 is TGTGCCCTACTCTGGGACAGGGCCGAGCAGTACTTC. Its protein product is CALLWDRAEQYF. V usage is TRBV19 and J usage is TRBJ2-7, with TRBD1 matching 9 bases. CDR1 LNHDA and CDR2 SQIVND come from the germline V gene (reference sequence). J was trimmed by 6 bases and V by 11 bases; bases with no gene match: 8. This CDR3 is built from 12 residues.